Here is one T cell receptor (beta chain) with its context. These data belong to a study of shared T cell receptors in the human thymus. Sequenced by immunoSEQ multiplex PCR; TCRdb stores in-frame clones only, minus some. The table lists hundreds of thousands of clones, approximately 89% of them singletons. With 1 base removed from V and 1 base from J, the gap between germline ends came to 7 bases. The CDR3 runs 14 residues. Germline CDR1 and CDR2: LGHNA and YSLEER. Separately, the same data were catalogued under a study of human thymus T cells. That source adds: Thymic tissue was derived from resections collected during corrective heart surgery. Both thymic and peripheral blood repertoires showed apparently biased V and J usage.

The sequence derives from a boy under two years old with a congenital heart defect. The chain carries TRBV4-3 and TRBJ1-1; D not resolved. Source material: thymocytes. The CDR3 sequence is CASSQVGRNTEAFF. In DNA, the CDR3 is TGCGCCAGCAGCCAAGTCGGGAGGAACACTGAAGCTTTCTTT.